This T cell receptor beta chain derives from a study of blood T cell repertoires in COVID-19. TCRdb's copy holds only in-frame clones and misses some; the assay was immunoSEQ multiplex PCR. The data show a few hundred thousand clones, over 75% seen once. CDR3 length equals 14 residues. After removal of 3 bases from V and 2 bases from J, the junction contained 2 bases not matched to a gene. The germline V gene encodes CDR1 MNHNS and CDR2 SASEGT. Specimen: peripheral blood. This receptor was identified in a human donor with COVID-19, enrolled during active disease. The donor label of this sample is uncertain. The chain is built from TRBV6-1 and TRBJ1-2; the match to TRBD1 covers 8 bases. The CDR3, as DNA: TGTGCCAGCAGTGAGACAGGGGCCAACTATGGCTACACCTTC. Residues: CASSETGANYGYTF.